This entry describes one T cell receptor (beta chain). Antigen: not known. The data were obtained in a study of post-analysis software for immune sequencing data. Whole-study context: Disease courses included relapsing-remitting, secondary progressive and progressive-relapsing multiple sclerosis.

Study-level results: Strong co-clustering by F measure was seen for same-batch samples. Normalized Chao1 diversity in multiple sclerosis patients fell significantly below that of controls.

Researchers reported that TCR beta cDNA libraries carried unique molecular identifiers. TCRdb processed the PCR reads anew with MiXCR; each CDR3 protein has one entry. Here the sample spans approximately 160,000 distinct CDR3 sequences, 25% to 35% being singletons. This TCR derives from a girl aged 5 to 17 with multiple sclerosis. Sample: blood.

CDR3: CASSPGFTQYF. The CDR3 DNA reads TGTGCCAGCAGCCCCGGTTTCACACAGTACTTC. The chain combines TRBV7-4 with TRBJ2-5; D unresolved. Trimming removed 5 bases at V and 11 bases at J, with 12 bases between. This CDR3 comprises 11 residues. Per the germline V gene, CDR1 is SGHVT and CDR2 is SQSDAQ.